This TCR beta chain came from a study of spatial heterogeneity in lung cancer. There are many counts of this clonotype. Trimming shortened V by 2 bases and J by 6 bases, and 19 bases separated the two germline ends. Germline CDR1 reads LGHNA; CDR2 reads YSLEER. This CDR3 has 16 amino acids. TCRdb itself ran the 5' RACE reads through MiXCR, one entry per CDR3 protein. Of fewer than 40,000 distinct CDR3 sequences in the sample, 6.5% to 8.5% were seen once. Time point meaning: sample taken at primary tumor resection. Samples came from some 71 TRACERx patients with untreated early-stage lung cancer. The chain recombines TRBV4-3 with TRBJ1-2, with TRBD1 as a possible D gene (6 bases). The sequence was obtained from a male donor with early-stage non-small cell lung cancer. The material sequenced was PBMCs, taken at surgery. The CDR3 sequence is CASSQLVRVGGHGYTF. The CDR3 bases are TGCGCCAGCAGCCAATTAGTACGAGTAGGGGGACATGGCTACACCTTC.